The TCR beta chain described here comes from a study of blood T cell repertoires in COVID-19. The protocol was immunoSEQ multiplex PCR, while the TCRdb copy is restricted to in-frame clones and leaves out a portion. Among under 200,000 clones, approximately 90% were seen once, and the ten largest hold approximately 2.4%. V was pared by 3 bases and J by 7 bases, with 10 bases of the junction left unmatched. The length of the CDR3 is 15 residues. Germline CDR1 and CDR2: LGHDT and YNNKEL (reference sequence). This clonotype was obtained from a young man with acute or convalescent COVID-19. The genes are TRBV3-1 (or the pseudogene TRBV3-2) and TRBJ1-2; 8 bases match TRBD1. Sample: peripheral blood. The CDR3: CASSQGQVLSGGYTF. The CDR3 DNA is TGTGCCAGCAGCCAGGGACAGGTCCTATCGGGTGGCTACACCTTC.